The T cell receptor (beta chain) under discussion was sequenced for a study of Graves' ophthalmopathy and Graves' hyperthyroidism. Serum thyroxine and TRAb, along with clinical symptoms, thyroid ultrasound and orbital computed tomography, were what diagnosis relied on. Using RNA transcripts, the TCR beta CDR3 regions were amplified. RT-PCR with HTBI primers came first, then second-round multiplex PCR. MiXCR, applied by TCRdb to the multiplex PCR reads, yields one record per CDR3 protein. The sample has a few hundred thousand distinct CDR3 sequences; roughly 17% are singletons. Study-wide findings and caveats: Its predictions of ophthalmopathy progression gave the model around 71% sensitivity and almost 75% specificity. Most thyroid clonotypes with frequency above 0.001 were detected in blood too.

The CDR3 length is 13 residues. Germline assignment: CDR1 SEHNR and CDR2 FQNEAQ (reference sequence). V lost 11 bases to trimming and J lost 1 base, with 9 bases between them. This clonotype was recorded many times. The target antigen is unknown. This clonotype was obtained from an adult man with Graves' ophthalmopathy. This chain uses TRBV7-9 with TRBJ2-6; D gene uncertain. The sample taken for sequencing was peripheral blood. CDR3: CAGTLSGANVLTF. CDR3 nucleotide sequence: TGTGCCGGAACACTATCTGGGGCCAACGTCCTGACTTTC.